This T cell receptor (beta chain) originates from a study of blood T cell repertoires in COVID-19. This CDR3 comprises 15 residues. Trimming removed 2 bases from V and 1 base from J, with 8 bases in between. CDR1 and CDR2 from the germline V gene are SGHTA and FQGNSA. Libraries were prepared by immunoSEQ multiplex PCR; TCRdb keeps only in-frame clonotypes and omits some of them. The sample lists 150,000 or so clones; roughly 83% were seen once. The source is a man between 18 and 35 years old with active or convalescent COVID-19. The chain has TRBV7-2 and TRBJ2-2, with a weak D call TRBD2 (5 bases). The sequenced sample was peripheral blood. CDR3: CASSLTGRNTGELFF. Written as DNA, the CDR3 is TGTGCCAGCAGCTTAACGGGGAGGAACACCGGGGAGCTGTTTTTT.